The 7 T cell receptor beta chains presented below share a single source sample, sequenced in a study of T cell changes during pregnancy in multiple sclerosis. Libraries were prepared by immunoSEQ multiplex PCR; TCRdb keeps only in-frame clonotypes and omits some of them. In the table there are around 50,000 clones, around 90% of which are singletons. Material: CD4+ T cells from peripheral blood mononuclear cells, obtained after pregnancy. These receptors came from a female donor in good health, enrolled as a control in a pregnancy study.

The chain links TRBV7-2 to TRBJ1-3, with no clear D. The CDR3 is made up of 13 amino acids. Trimming stripped 5 bases from V and 4 bases from J, with 9 bases between. The germline V gene encodes CDR1 SGHTA and CDR2 FQGNSA. DNA of the CDR3: TGTGCCAGCAGCCAGTGGTCCGGAAACACCATATATTTT. It codes for CASSQWSGNTIYF.

The gene calls are TRBV5-1 and TRBJ2-3, with 9 bases that match TRBD1. CDR3 length: 17 residues. V trimming: 4 bases; J trimming: 5 bases; junction bases outside the gene matches: 14. Germline V gene data show CDR1 as SGHRS and CDR2 as YFSETQ. The CDR3 spells CASSAYSFGQGKDTQYF. The CDR3 bases are TGCGCCAGCAGCGCGTACTCGTTTGGACAGGGGAAAGATACGCAGTATTTT.

The rearrangement links TRBV11-2 to TRBJ2-3; 13 bases line up with TRBD2. The junction had 3 bases not matched to a gene; V was cut back by 6 bases and J by 3 bases. The CDR3 spans 15 residues. Germline V gives CDR1 SGHAT, CDR2 FQNNGV. The DNA for the CDR3 is TGTGCCAGCAGACTAGCGGGAGGGCGGACAGATACGCAGTATTTT. This codes for CASRLAGGRTDTQYF.

The chain couples TRBV5-1 to TRBJ1-2; 7 bases are a match to TRBD1. Trimming at V came to 4 bases and at J to 4 bases, leaving 4 bases not matched to a gene. The CDR3 extends over 13 amino acids. From germline, CDR1 is SGHRS and CDR2 YFSETQ. CDR3: CASSQGQRYGYTF. DNA of the CDR3: TGCGCCAGCAGCCAGGGACAGCGCTATGGCTACACCTTC.

The chain recombines TRBV4-1 with TRBJ2-3, with TRBD1 matching over 9 bases. CDR3 length: 15 residues. From germline, CDR1 is MGHRA and CDR2 YSYEKL. With V trimmed by 5 bases and J by 4 bases, 7 bases remained unmatched. The DNA for the CDR3 is TGCGCCAGCAGCGCCACGGGACAGGGAGCAGATACGCAGTATTTT. Translation: CASSATGQGADTQYF.

The chain joins TRBV28 to TRBJ1-2; 10 bases match TRBD1. CDR3 length: 14 amino acids. Trimming removed 6 bases from V and 8 bases from J; junction bases left unmatched: 9. Germline V gene sequence: CDR1 MDHEN, CDR2 SYDVKM. In nucleotides, the CDR3 is TGTGCCAGCAGGACCGGGACAGGGGCGTGGGGCTACACCTTC. It codes for CASRTGTGAWGYTF.

Details on this clone: Germline is not matched at one junction end, which may reflect a read error. The rearrangement links TRBV7-7 to TRBJ1-3; possibly TRBD1 for D (5 bases). Germline loops: CDR1 SSHAT, CDR2 FNYEAQ (reference sequence). This CDR3 is 13 amino acids long. CDR3 nucleotides: TGTGCTAGCAGCTTATCAGGGGGAAACACCATATATTTT. Its protein is CASSLSGGNTIYF.